The next 29 T cell receptor beta chains were all read from a single sample in a study of blood T cells in healthy people across ages. A second PCR of roughly 7 to 11 cycles used a sample-barcoded 5' primer and a J-beta primer mix. TCRdb reprocessed the 5' RACE reads via MiXCR and lists one record per CDR3 protein. Of over a million distinct CDR3 sequences listed, around 59% are singletons. The specimen sequenced was blood. These receptor sequences come from a man aged 18 to 29 in good health.

The chain carries TRBV5-1 and TRBJ2-1; 14 positions match TRBD2. Per the germline V gene, CDR1 is SGHRS and CDR2 is YFSETQ. This CDR3 comprises 15 residues. V was pared by 4 bases and J by 10 bases, with 7 bases of the junction left unmatched. CDR3 loop: CASSTGTSGGEEQFF. The CDR3 nucleotides read TGCGCCAGCAGCACCGGGACTAGCGGGGGAGAAGAGCAGTTCTTC.

This chain joins TRBV4-3 and TRBJ1-3; D remains ambiguous. The length of the CDR3 is 15 residues. Germline loops: CDR1 LGHNA, CDR2 YSLEER. V was cut by 0 bases and J by 2 bases, with 8 bases left in between. CDR3 protein: CASSQDPNPGNTIYF. DNA of the CDR3: TGCGCCAGCAGCCAAGATCCCAACCCTGGAAACACCATATATTTT.

As to this clonotype: At one end, the junction sequence differs from germline, possibly due to a read error. V and J are TRBV7-9 and TRBJ1-2; possibly TRBD1 for D (6 bases). CDR3 length: 15 residues. The germline CDR1 and CDR2 sequences are SEHNR and FQNEAQ (reference sequence). CDR3 in DNA: TGTGTCAGCAGCGCCCTGGACAGAAATAACTATGGCTACACCTTC. This sequence encodes CVSSALDRNNYGYTF.

With respect to this clonotype: Sequence at one end of the junction differs from germline and may be a read error. V usage is TRBV7-6 and J usage is TRBJ2-7; tentative D call: TRBD2 (6 bases). The J call may be incorrect, as the DNA end agrees better with TRBJ2-5. This CDR3 region has 16 residues. Germline loops: CDR1 SGHVS, CDR2 FNYEAQ. CDR3: CAGSSYTGTSQETQYF. CDR3 bases: TGTGCCGGCAGTTCATACACCGGGACTTCTCAAGAGACCCAGTACTTC.

This clonotype was seen a few times. The chain carries TRBV20-1 and TRBJ2-1; D gene unclear. The germline CDR1 and CDR2 sequences are DFQATT and SNEGSKA (reference sequence). This CDR3 is 13 amino acids long. V was cut by 5 bases and J by 15 bases, with 23 bases left in between. The CDR3 reads CSAEPPDSASLFF. The CDR3 DNA reads as TGCAGTGCTGAGCCCCCAGACTCGGCGTCTCTGTTCTTC.

V gene TRBV4-1 combines with J gene TRBJ2-7, with 9 bases fitting TRBD1. CDR3 size: 17 residues. V gave up 0 bases and J gave up 6 bases; unmatched junction bases: 12. Per germline, CDR1 MGHRA and CDR2 YSYEKL. The CDR3 protein is CASSQDQGTGQIGEQYF. CDR3 nucleotides: TGCGCCAGCAGCCAAGATCAGGGGACAGGGCAGATAGGCGAGCAGTACTTC.

This clonotype was found a few times. The V call is TRBV27, the J call TRBJ2-5; a weak D match, TRBD2 (5 bases). Trimming took 3 bases from V and 5 from J, leaving 13 bases between them. CDR3 length: 14 amino acids. Germline CDR1 reads MNHEY; CDR2 reads SMNVEV (reference sequence). CDR3 DNA: TGTGCCAGCAGTTTTAATCCGAGGGATGAGACCCAGTACTTC. The encoded protein is CASSFNPRDETQYF.

In its sample, this clonotype was seen a few times. The chain has TRBV29-1 and TRBJ2-7; D is perhaps TRBD2 (6 bases). The germline V and J ends were trimmed by 4 bases and 0 bases, with 10 bases remaining between them. Germline values: CDR1 SQVTM, CDR2 ANQGSEA. The CDR3 length is 13 residues. CDR3 nucleotide sequence: TGCAGCGTTGGACTAGGACTCTCCTACGAGCAGTACTTC. Residues: CSVGLGLSYEQYF.

V and J are TRBV29-1 and TRBJ2-5, with TRBD2 matching 7 bases. Trimming at V came to 3 bases and at J to 4 bases, leaving 8 bases not matched to a gene. Germline lookup yields CDR1 SQVTM and CDR2 ANQGSEA. The CDR3 contains 14 residues. For the CDR3, the DNA is TGCAGCGTTGAGGCTACTAGCGCCGGAGAGACCCAGTACTTC. This gives the protein CSVEATSAGETQYF. The full variable domain, rest sourced from reference TRBV29-1 and TRBJ2-5, is SAVISQKPSRDICQRGTSLTIQCQVDSQVTMMFWYRQQPGQSLTLIATANQGSEATYESGFVIDKFPISRPNLTFSTLTVSNMSPEDSSIYLCSVEATSAGETQYFGPGTRLLVL.

V and J are TRBV7-2 and TRBJ2-4; 7 bases agree with TRBD1. The DNA end is more similar to TRBJ2-7, so the J call may be wrong. CDR1 is SGHTA, CDR2 FQGNSA, per germline. This CDR3 has 16 amino acids. The CDR3 region has the DNA TGTGCCAGCAGCTTAGGCTACAGGGGAGCCTCCTACGAGCAGTACTTC. Its protein product is CASSLGYRGASYEQYF.

The genes are TRBV4-3 and TRBJ1-2; perhaps TRBD1 as D (5 bases). Trimming removed 0 bases from V and 5 bases from J, with 22 bases in between. Germline V gives CDR1 LGHNA, CDR2 YSLEER. CDR3 size: 18 residues. CDR3 sequence reads: CASSQDAWGRRGAYGYTF. CDR3 DNA sequence: TGCGCCAGCAGCCAAGACGCATGGGGTCGTCGAGGGGCGTATGGCTACACCTTC.

The V and J genes are TRBV21-1 and TRBJ1-1; the DNA was not compared with TRBD1, the D call given in the table. TRBV21-1 is noted as a pseudogene. The CDR3 is made up of 15 amino acids. The CDR3 nucleotides are TGTGCCAGCAGCAAAGTGACAGGGGATAACACTGAAGCTTTCTTT. Its translation: CASSKVTGDNTEAFF.

The gene calls are TRBV7-9 and TRBJ2-3; 7 bases are a match to TRBD1. V shed 5 bases, J shed 11 bases, and the junction held 7 bases outside the gene matches. CDR3 size: 12 residues. Germline V lookup: CDR1 SEHNR, CDR2 FQNEAQ (reference sequence). The CDR3 nucleotides are TGTGCCAGCAGCCCCGACAGGGTCAAGCAGTATTTT. Its translation is CASSPDRVKQYF.

The rearrangement joins TRBV9 to TRBJ2-3; 8 bases are shared with TRBD2. V was pared by 7 bases and J by 4 bases, with 8 bases of the junction left unmatched. The CDR3 covers 14 residues. The V gene's germline CDR1 is SGDLS and CDR2 YYNGEE. The CDR3 reads CASGGGLASDTQYF. CDR3 coding DNA: TGTGCCAGCGGCGGCGGACTAGCCTCAGATACGCAGTATTTT. The variable domain in full, completed from reference TRBV9 and TRBJ2-3, reads DSGVTQTPKHLITATGQRVTLRCSPRSGDLSVYWYQQSLDQGLQFLIQYYNGEERAKGNILERFSAQQFPDLHSELNLSSLELGDSALYFCASGGGLASDTQYFGPGTRLTVL.

The table lists this clonotype with a few counts. The genes are TRBV6-5 and TRBJ1-2; D gene uncertain. Looked up from germline, CDR1 is MNHEY and CDR2 is SVGAGI. The CDR3 extends over 13 amino acids. Trimming took off 5 bases at V and 2 bases at J, with 9 bases between the two ends. The CDR3 protein is CASSRVGNYGYTF. The DNA for the CDR3 is TGTGCCAGCAGTAGAGTGGGGAACTATGGCTACACCTTC.

The chain employs TRBV12-3 or TRBV12-4 and TRBJ1-1, with a tentative D call TRBD1 (5 bases). CDR3 length: 15 residues. Between the trimmed V and J ends, which lost 8 bases and 0 bases, there was a span of 16 bases. The CDR3 sequence: CASFKGRGLNTEAFF. CDR3 DNA sequence: TGTGCCAGCTTTAAGGGGCGGGGGTTGAACACTGAAGCTTTCTTT.

This chain joins TRBV4-2 and TRBJ1-5, with a tentative D call TRBD1 (5 bases). This CDR3 has 15 residues. Germline CDR1 reads LGHNA; CDR2 reads YNFKEQ. V shed 4 bases and J shed 2 bases, with 12 bases lying between them. This CDR3 reads CASSLQEGGNQPQHF. Here the CDR3 DNA reads TGTGCCAGCAGCCTCCAGGAAGGGGGCAATCAGCCCCAGCATTTT.

This chain links TRBV5-1 with TRBJ2-1; a weak D match, TRBD2 (6 bases). Trimming shortened V by 4 bases and J by 0 bases, and 14 bases separated the two germline ends. CDR3 length equals 16 residues. CDR1 and CDR2 (germline): SGHRS, YFSETQ. This CDR3 is CASSENRGSSYNEQFF. The CDR3 DNA reads as TGCGCCAGCAGCGAGAATCGGGGGAGCTCCTACAATGAGCAGTTCTTC.

This clonotype was observed a handful of times. V and J are TRBV27 and TRBJ1-1; D unresolved. Germline V lookup: CDR1 MNHEY, CDR2 SMNVEV (reference sequence). The CDR3 contains 11 residues. V was cut by 6 bases and J by 6 bases, with 8 bases left in between. CDR3 in amino acids: CASRKGPEAFF. CDR3 in DNA: TGTGCCAGCAGAAAAGGGCCTGAAGCTTTCTTT.

The chain employs TRBV4-2 and TRBJ2-3; D is unclear. Germline V gene sequence: CDR1 LGHNA, CDR2 YNFKEQ. This CDR3 spans 13 amino acids. Trimming removed 0 bases at V and 12 bases at J, with 13 bases between. The CDR3 DNA is TGTGCCAGCAGCCAAGAGAACGAAACTACACAGTATTTT. This encodes CASSQENETTQYF.

The V and J genes are TRBV12-3 or TRBV12-4 and TRBJ2-1, with D perhaps being TRBD1 or TRBD2 (5 bases each). V gave up 5 bases and J gave up 8 bases, with 19 bases separating them. The CDR3 sequence is 15 residues long. In DNA, the CDR3 is TGTGCCAGCAGTATGCCCGGGACCCCCGGGCATGAGCAGTTCTTC. Its protein is CASSMPGTPGHEQFF.

This clonotype was seen a few times. The chain is built from TRBV4-1 and TRBJ2-7; D uncertain. This CDR3 region has 14 residues. Germline loops: CDR1 MGHRA, CDR2 YSYEKL. The V gene lost 5 bases and the J gene lost 3 bases, with 14 bases spanning the gap. CDR3 in DNA: TGCGCCAGCAGCTACGTGGCGGTGGGCTACGAGCAGTACTTC. As protein: CASSYVAVGYEQYF.

This chain uses TRBV27 with TRBJ2-3; D unresolved. There are 13 residues in the CDR3. Germline CDR1 reads MNHEY; CDR2 reads SMNVEV (reference sequence). Trimming removed 0 bases at V and 5 bases at J, with 6 bases between. The DNA for the CDR3 is TGTGCCAGCAGTTTATCGTTAGGAGATACGCAGTATTTT. Translation gives CASSLSLGDTQYF.

This clonotype showed up just a few times. The V call is TRBV7-9, the J call TRBJ2-2; D is possibly TRBD1 (5 bases). V was trimmed by 8 bases and J by 5 bases, leaving 9 bases between them. The CDR3 totals 12 residues. Germline V gene sequence: CDR1 SEHNR, CDR2 FQNEAQ (reference sequence). CDR3 bases: TGTGCCAGCCCAAAGGGGACCGGGGAGCTGTTTTTT. This sequence encodes CASPKGTGELFF.

V is TRBV5-4 and J is TRBJ2-1, with 8 bases aligning to TRBD2. The CDR3 spans 16 residues. Germline assignment: CDR1 SGHNT and CDR2 YYREEE (reference sequence). After removal of 0 bases from V and 8 bases from J, the junction contained 10 bases not matched to a gene. This CDR3 reads CASSLASSGSFHEQFF. The CDR3 nucleotides are TGTGCCAGCAGCTTGGCCTCGAGCGGGAGTTTCCATGAGCAGTTCTTC.

The V call is TRBV27, the J call TRBJ2-5; D tentatively reads TRBD1 or TRBD2 (5 bases each). CDR3 length: 13 amino acids. The germline V and J ends were trimmed by 8 bases and 11 bases, with 21 bases remaining between them. The germline gives CDR1 MNHEY, CDR2 SMNVEV (reference sequence). The CDR3 loop reads CASGVFRDRKQYF. The CDR3 DNA follows: TGTGCCAGCGGCGTATTCCGGGACCGAAAGCAGTACTTC.

This rearrangement joins TRBV11-2 to TRBJ2-7; tentatively, D is TRBD2 (6 bases). The germline V and J ends were trimmed by 1 base and 3 bases, with 10 bases remaining between them. Germline values: CDR1 SGHAT, CDR2 FQNNGV. The length of the CDR3 is 14 residues. CDR3 in amino acids: CASSLARGLYEQYF. The CDR3 DNA reads TGTGCCAGCAGCTTAGCTAGGGGACTCTACGAGCAGTACTTC. Based on the CDR3 plus reference TRBV11-2 and TRBJ2-7, the full variable domain is EAGVAQSPRYKIIEKRQSVAFWCNPISGHATLYWYQQILGQGPKLLIQFQNNGVVDDSQLPKDRFSAERLKGVDSTLKIQPAKLEDSAVYLCASSLARGLYEQYFGPGTRLTVT.

CDR3 bases: TGTGCCAGCAGTCCCCAGACAGGGTTCGGCGAGACCCAGTACTTC. Translated, it gives CASSPQTGFGETQYF. J is TRBJ2-5 and V is TRBV27, with TRBD1 matching 7 bases. Germline V lookup: CDR1 MNHEY, CDR2 SMNVEV (reference sequence). The ends lost 5 bases at V and 5 bases at J; junction bases unmatched: 11. The CDR3 contains 15 residues.

The table lists this clonotype with a few counts. The rearrangement uses TRBV4-3 and TRBJ2-2, with unresolved D. V was pared by 1 base and J by 6 bases, with 6 bases between. This CDR3 comprises 13 residues. The germline gives CDR1 LGHNA, CDR2 YSLEER. CDR3 region: CASSQVYAGELFF. The CDR3, as DNA: TGCGCCAGCAGCCAAGTGTACGCCGGGGAGCTGTTTTTT.